One T cell receptor (beta chain) is described in this entry. Germline V lookup: CDR1 SGDLS, CDR2 YYNGEE. This CDR3 contains 16 residues. The ends lost 1 base at V and 0 bases at J; junction bases unmatched: 2. TCRdb re-called the RT-PCR reads with MiXCR, one entry per CDR3 protein. This table holds approximately 160,000 distinct CDR3 sequences, 24% found once. These data come from a study of patients and donors after allogeneic stem cell transplantation. The source is a human donor who was either an allogeneic HSCT recipient or a stem cell or donor lymphocyte infusion donor (not recorded which). It is not recorded whose cells these are; they may come from a transplant donor. The V gene is TRBV9, the J gene TRBJ2-1, with 9 bases lining up with TRBD2. Sequencing was done on a sample of blood, either unsorted or a sorted T cell fraction (not recorded which). This CDR3 reads CASSVNSGGSYNEQFF. The CDR3 region has the DNA TGTGCCAGCAGCGTAAATAGCGGGGGCTCCTACAATGAGCAGTTCTTC.